These T cell receptor beta chains were read from a single sample in a study of T cells in Graves' hyperthyroidism and ophthalmopathy. TCRdb recomputed calls from the multiplex PCR reads with MiXCR, one row per CDR3 protein. Here the sample spans 750,000 to 900,000 distinct CDR3 sequences, 35% to 40% being singletons. The sample consisted of blood. All receptors derive from a man younger than 30 with Graves' hyperthyroidism. The CDR3 runs from the conserved cysteine through the conserved F or W. A D gene is named only where the DNA matches it firmly. Not every row has a clone size; where given, it reads once, few, many or a size class.

DNA: TGCAGTGCTAGTCGGGACAGGGGCTTCACCGTCACCTACGAGCAGTACTTC; CDR3: CSASRDRGFTVTYEQYF; V: TRBV20-1; J: TRBJ2-7; size: few; D: TRBD1
DNA: TGTGCCACCAGCAGCGTTGAAGACTATGGCTACACCTTC; CDR3: CATSSVEDYGYTF; V: TRBV15; J: TRBJ1-2; size: -; D: -
DNA: TGTGCTAGTGGTTTAAGCTTCAACGTCCTGACTTTC; CDR3: CASGLSFNVLTF; V: TRBV12-5; J: TRBJ2-6; size: many; D: -
DNA: TGTGCCAGCAGTGAACGGGAGGGGTCTGGCAATCAGCCCCAGCATTTT; CDR3: CASSEREGSGNQPQHF; V: TRBV6-1; J: TRBJ1-5; size: -; D: -
DNA: TGTGCCAGTAGTATCGGGGGTCAGGGTAACTATGGCTACACCTTC; CDR3: CASSIGGQGNYGYTF; V: TRBV19; J: TRBJ1-2; size: many; D: -
DNA: TGTGCCAGCCTAGGGGCAGCGGAAGGGCCCCAGCATTTT; CDR3: CASLGAAEGPQHF; V: TRBV2; J: TRBJ1-5; size: many; D: -
DNA: TGTGCCATCGGCCAGACAGGGGGCCCCCAGCATTTT; CDR3: CAIGQTGGPQHF; V: TRBV10-3; J: TRBJ1-5; size: -; D: TRBD1
DNA: TGTGCCAGTAGTATTGCCAGGCCCCTCCGCGACTCTGGAAACACCATATATTTT; CDR3: CASSIARPLRDSGNTIYF; V: TRBV19; J: TRBJ1-3; size: few; D: -
DNA: TGTGCCAGCAGCTTTTCATCTAAGGAAAAACTGTTTTTT; CDR3: CASSFSSKEKLFF; V: TRBV11-2; J: TRBJ1-4; size: few; D: -
DNA: TGCAGCGTTAAGGGGGGACAGGGTGAGGTGGTCGGCACCGGGGAGCTGTTTTTT; CDR3: CSVKGGQGEVVGTGELFF; V: TRBV29-1; J: TRBJ2-2; size: -; D: TRBD1
DNA: TGTGCCAGCAGCTCAACCGGGGTGCTGTTTTTT; CDR3: CASSSTGVLFF; V: TRBV7-6; J: TRBJ2-2; size: -; D: -
DNA: TGTGCCACCAGCAGAGTCCGGGGAGAGACCCAGTACTTC; CDR3: CATSRVRGETQYF; V: TRBV15; J: TRBJ2-5; size: many; D: -
DNA: TGTGCCAGCAGCCCCTTTGAGGGGACCGAAGCTTTCTTT; CDR3: CASSPFEGTEAFF; V: TRBV7-9; J: TRBJ1-1; size: -; D: -
DNA: TGTGCCAGCAGCTTCGACCCCGGGGGAGTCGGGGAGCTGTTTTTT; CDR3: CASSFDPGGVGELFF; V: TRBV7-3; J: TRBJ2-2; size: -; D: -
DNA: TGTGCCAGCAGCTCTCCCTTCAAGCAGGTCGAGACCCAGTACTTC; CDR3: CASSSPFKQVETQYF; V: TRBV11-2; J: TRBJ2-5; size: -; D: -
DNA: TGTGCCAGCACCCTCGGCCTACAGGGGATCATCCAAGAGGCCCAGTACTTC; CDR3: CASTLGLQGIIQEAQYF; V: TRBV12-3/TRBV12-4; J: TRBJ2-5; size: many; D: TRBD1
DNA: TGTGCCAGCAGTGGAGTAATGAGGGGAAGGATCACTGAAGCTTTCTTT; CDR3: CASSGVMRGRITEAFF; V: TRBV25-1; J: TRBJ1-1; size: many; D: -
DNA: TGTGCCAGCAGCCCCCAGGCGGGGCAAGAGACCCAGTACTTC; CDR3: CASSPQAGQETQYF; V: TRBV7-2; J: TRBJ2-5; size: -; D: -
DNA: TGTGCCAGCAGCCGAGAGGAGGGGGAGACCCAGTACTTC; CDR3: CASSREEGETQYF; V: TRBV12-3/TRBV12-4; J: TRBJ2-5; size: many; D: -
DNA: TGTGCCAGCAGGCTTATTGGACCGTCTGGGGCCAACGTCCTGACTTTC; CDR3: CASRLIGPSGANVLTF; V: TRBV5-1; J: TRBJ2-6; size: few; D: -
DNA: TGTGCCACCGGGACAGGGGCCGCGAATCAGCCCCAGCATTTT; CDR3: CATGTGAANQPQHF; V: TRBV10-3; J: TRBJ1-5; size: once; D: TRBD1
DNA: TGTGCCAGCAGTTCCGGACAGGGCCCCGGCTACACCTTC; CDR3: CASSSGQGPGYTF; V: TRBV12-3/TRBV12-4; J: TRBJ1-2; size: -; D: TRBD1
DNA: TGTGCCAGCAGCTCACAGGGCGGAAATCAGCCCCAGCGTTTT; CDR3: CASSSQGGNQPQRF; V: TRBV5-5; J: TRBJ1-5; size: -; D: -
DNA: TGTGCCACCAGCGCTAGCGGGAGTGTTGAGACCCAGTACTTC; CDR3: CATSASGSVETQYF; V: TRBV24-1; J: TRBJ2-5; size: many; D: TRBD2
DNA: TGCAGTGCCAGCGGGACAGAGCCAGAGACCCAGTACTTC; CDR3: CSASGTEPETQYF; V: TRBV20-1; J: TRBJ2-5; size: -; D: -
DNA: TGTGCCAGCAGCTCCCATGGACAGGGGGCGTTCTCTGGGGCCAACGTCCTGACTTTC; CDR3: CASSSHGQGAFSGANVLTF; V: TRBV7-3; J: TRBJ2-6; size: many; D: TRBD1
DNA: TGTGCCATCAGCCGACCGGGAGAGACCCAGTACTTC; CDR3: CAISRPGETQYF; V: TRBV10-3; J: TRBJ2-5; size: -; D: -
DNA: TGTGCCAGCAGGGGCGGGCGCGACCAAGAGACCCAGTACTTC; CDR3: CASRGGRDQETQYF; V: TRBV25-1; J: TRBJ2-5; size: few; D: -
DNA: TGCGCCAGCAGCCCCTTTGCAGGAGGCAAGGAAAAACTGTTTTTT; CDR3: CASSPFAGGKEKLFF; V: TRBV11-2; J: TRBJ1-4; size: -; D: -
DNA: TGTGCCAGCAGCCCCGTCATCGGGCCCTATAGCAATCAGCCCCAGCATTTT; CDR3: CASSPVIGPYSNQPQHF; V: TRBV7-2; J: TRBJ1-5; size: few; D: -